This T cell receptor (beta chain) was captured by sequencing in a study of T cell responses to AZD1222 COVID-19 vaccine. Study findings and constraints: Dominant CD4 TCR responses targeted spike regions 160-218 and 743-854. Baseline serology detected seropositivity in only six AZD1222 recipients. Spike-specific TCR breadth rose after two AZD1222 doses, and depth rose as well.

As for this clone: Its antigen is unknown.

This CDR3 is 14 amino acids long. The germline CDR1 and CDR2 sequences are SGHRS and YFSETQ. V lost 0 bases and J 6 bases, leaving 12 bases between the germline ends. TCRdb's table, derived via immunoSEQ multiplex PCR, lists solely in-frame clones and lacks some. The data show 110,000 to 150,000 clones, roughly 90% seen once. This receptor was taken from an adult in good health. The source material was peripheral blood, sampled on day 0 of AZD1222 vaccination. The rearrangement joins TRBV5-1 to TRBJ1-2; a weak D match, TRBD1 (6 bases). The CDR3 DNA reads TGCGCCAGCAGCTTGGTAGGGCAGGGGCATGGCTACACCTTC. This translates into CASSLVGQGHGYTF.